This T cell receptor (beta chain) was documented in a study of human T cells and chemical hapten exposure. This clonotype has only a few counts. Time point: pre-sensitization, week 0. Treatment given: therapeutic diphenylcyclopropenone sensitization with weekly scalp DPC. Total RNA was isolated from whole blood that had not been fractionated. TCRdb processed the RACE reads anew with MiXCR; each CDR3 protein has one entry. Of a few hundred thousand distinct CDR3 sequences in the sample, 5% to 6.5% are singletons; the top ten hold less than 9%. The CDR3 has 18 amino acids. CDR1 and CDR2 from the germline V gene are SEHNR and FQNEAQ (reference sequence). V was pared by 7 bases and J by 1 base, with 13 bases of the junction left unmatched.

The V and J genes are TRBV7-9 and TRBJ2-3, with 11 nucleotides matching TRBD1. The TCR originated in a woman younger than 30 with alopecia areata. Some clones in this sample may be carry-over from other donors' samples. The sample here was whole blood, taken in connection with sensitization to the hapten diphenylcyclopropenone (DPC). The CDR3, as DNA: TGTGCCAGCACCTATGACGCAGAGGACAGGGGGCGCACAGATACGCAGTATTTT. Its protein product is CASTYDAEDRGRTDTQYF.